This T cell receptor beta chain stems from a study of T cell clonotyping in hematopoietic cell transplantation. Regarding this clone: Its antigen is currently unknown.

Whole-study results and caveats: Without cell sorting, CD4 versus CD8 contributions remain unresolved. Few recipient clonotypes overlapped donors; over 95% were de novo at given depth. After transplant, recipient diversity fell while pathologically expanded clonotypes grew through day 180.

Assay: immunoSEQ multiplex PCR; the TCRdb copy retains only in-frame clones and omits some. The sample carries around 13,000 clones, around 85% recorded once. Germline V gives CDR1 SGHDT, CDR2 YYEEEE. V lost 3 bases to trimming and J lost 7 bases, with 8 bases between them. This CDR3 is built from 12 residues. This receptor was taken from a female patient in her forties or fifties who had an allogeneic stem cell transplant from a related donor, so T cells may come from the graft donor. Some clones in this sample may be carry-over from other donors' samples. This chain connects TRBV5-6 to TRBJ2-4, with D possibly being TRBD2 (6 bases). The specimen was PBMCs, collected 100 days after allogeneic stem cell transplant. This CDR3 is CASSSTSNIQYF. The CDR3, as DNA: TGTGCCAGCAGCTCGACTAGTAACATTCAGTACTTC.